This TCR beta chain stems from a study of T cell changes during pregnancy in multiple sclerosis. Trimming stripped 0 bases from V and 3 bases from J, with 9 bases between. This CDR3 is built from 14 residues. Per germline, CDR1 LNHNV and CDR2 YYDKDF (reference sequence). This table comes from immunoSEQ multiplex PCR, and its TCRdb copy is limited to in-frame clones, with some not included. This sample carries 59,000 or so clones, approximately 90% of them seen once, and the ten largest clones take less than 3%. Sequences were derived from peripheral blood, sampled in the third trimester of pregnancy. The clonotype was recovered from a female donor in good health, enrolled as a control in a pregnancy study. This chain joins TRBV15 and TRBJ2-7, with a tentative D call TRBD1 (5 bases). The CDR3 region is CATSRDRVSYEQYF. As DNA, the CDR3 is TGTGCCACCAGCAGAGACAGGGTGAGCTACGAGCAGTACTTC.